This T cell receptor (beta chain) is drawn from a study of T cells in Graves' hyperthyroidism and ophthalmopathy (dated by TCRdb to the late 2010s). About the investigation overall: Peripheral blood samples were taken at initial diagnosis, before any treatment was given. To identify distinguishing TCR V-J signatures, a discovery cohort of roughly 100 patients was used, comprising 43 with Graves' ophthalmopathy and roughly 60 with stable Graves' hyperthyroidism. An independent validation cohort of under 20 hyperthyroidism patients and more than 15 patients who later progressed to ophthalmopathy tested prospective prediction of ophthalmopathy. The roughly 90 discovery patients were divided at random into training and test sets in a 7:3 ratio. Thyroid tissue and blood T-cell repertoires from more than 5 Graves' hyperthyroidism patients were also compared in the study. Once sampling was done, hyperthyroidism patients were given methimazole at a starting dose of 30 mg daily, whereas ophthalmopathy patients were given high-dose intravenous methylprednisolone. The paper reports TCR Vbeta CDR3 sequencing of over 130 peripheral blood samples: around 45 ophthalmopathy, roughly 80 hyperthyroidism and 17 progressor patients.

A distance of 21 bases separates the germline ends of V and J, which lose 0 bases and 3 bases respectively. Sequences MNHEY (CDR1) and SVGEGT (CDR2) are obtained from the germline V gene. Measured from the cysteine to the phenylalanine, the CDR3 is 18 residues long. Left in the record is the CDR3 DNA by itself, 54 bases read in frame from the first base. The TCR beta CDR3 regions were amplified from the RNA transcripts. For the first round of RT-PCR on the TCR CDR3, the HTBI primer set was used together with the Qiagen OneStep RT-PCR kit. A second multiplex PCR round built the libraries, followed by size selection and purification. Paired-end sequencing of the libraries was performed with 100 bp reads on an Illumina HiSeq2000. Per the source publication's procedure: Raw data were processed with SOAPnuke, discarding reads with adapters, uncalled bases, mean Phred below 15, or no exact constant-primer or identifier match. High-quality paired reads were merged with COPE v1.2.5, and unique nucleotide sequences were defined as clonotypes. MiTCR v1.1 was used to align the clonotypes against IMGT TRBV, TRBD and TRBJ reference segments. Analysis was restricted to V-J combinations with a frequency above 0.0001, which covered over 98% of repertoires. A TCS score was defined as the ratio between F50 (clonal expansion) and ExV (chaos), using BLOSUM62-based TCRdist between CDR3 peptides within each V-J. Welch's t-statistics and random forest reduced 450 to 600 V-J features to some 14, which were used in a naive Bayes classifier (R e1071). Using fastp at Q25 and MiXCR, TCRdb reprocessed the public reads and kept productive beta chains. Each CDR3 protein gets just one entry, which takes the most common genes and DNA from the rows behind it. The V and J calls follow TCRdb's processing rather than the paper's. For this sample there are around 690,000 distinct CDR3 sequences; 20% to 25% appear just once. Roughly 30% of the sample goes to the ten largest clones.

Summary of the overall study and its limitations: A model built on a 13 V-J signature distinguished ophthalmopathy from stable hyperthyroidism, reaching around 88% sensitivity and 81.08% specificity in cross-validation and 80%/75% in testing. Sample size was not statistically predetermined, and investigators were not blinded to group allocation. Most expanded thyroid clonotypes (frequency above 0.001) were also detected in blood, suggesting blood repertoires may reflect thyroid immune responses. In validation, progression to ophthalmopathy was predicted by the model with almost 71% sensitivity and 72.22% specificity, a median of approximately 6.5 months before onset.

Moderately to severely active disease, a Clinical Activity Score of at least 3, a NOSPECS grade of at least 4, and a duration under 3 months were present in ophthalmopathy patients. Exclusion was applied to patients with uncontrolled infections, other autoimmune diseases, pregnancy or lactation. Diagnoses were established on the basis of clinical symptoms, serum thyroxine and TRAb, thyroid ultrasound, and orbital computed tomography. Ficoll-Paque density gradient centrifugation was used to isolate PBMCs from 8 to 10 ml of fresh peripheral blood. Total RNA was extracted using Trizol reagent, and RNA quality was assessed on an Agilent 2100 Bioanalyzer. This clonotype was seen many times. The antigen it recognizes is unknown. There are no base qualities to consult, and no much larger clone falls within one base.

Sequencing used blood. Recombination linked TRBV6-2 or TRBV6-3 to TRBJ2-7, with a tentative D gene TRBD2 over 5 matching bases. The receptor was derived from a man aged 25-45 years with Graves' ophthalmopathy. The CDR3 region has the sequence CASSYSSRGRASLYEQYF. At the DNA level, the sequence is TGTGCCAGCAGTTACTCCTCTCGAGGGCGCGCCTCACTCTACGAGCAGTACTTC.